The 13 T cell receptor beta chains presented below share a single source sample, sequenced in a study of shared clonotypes between healthy human individuals. The method was immunoSEQ multiplex PCR; TCRdb's version includes in-frame clones alone and lacks a portion of them. Here the sample spans 400,000 to 600,000 clones, 95% to 96% being singletons. The sequencing sample was made of naive CD4+ T cells sorted from blood. Subset described: CD45RA+ positively selected. The receptors were gathered from a woman aged 25 to 39 in good health.

This chain's CDR3 is CASSNLKDIHYEQYF. CDR3 nucleotide sequence: TGTGCCAGCAGCAACCTAAAGGACATACACTACGAGCAGTACTTC. J is TRBJ2-7 and V is TRBV21-1; whether TRBD1, the table's D call, matches the DNA was not checked. TRBV21-1 is labeled a pseudogene. The CDR3 runs to 15 residues.

The chain couples TRBV11-1 to TRBJ2-2, with D perhaps TRBD1 (5 bases). Between the trimmed V and J ends, which lost 4 bases and 6 bases, there was a span of 15 bases. CDR1 is SGHAT and CDR2 is FQDESV in the germline V gene (reference sequence). The CDR3 length is 15 residues. This CDR3 is CASSSSFDSSGELFF. For the CDR3, the DNA is TGTGCCAGCAGCTCCTCTTTTGACAGTTCCGGGGAGCTGTTTTTT.

This clone has a handful of counts. Here the CDR3 reads CASSDDRKLEAFF. In DNA form, the CDR3 reads TGTGCCAGCAGTGATGACAGGAAGCTTGAAGCTTTCTTT. The chain couples TRBV2 to TRBJ1-1; tentatively, D is TRBD1 (6 bases). The CDR3 consists of 13 residues. CDR1 is SNHLY and CDR2 is FYNNEI in the germline V gene. V gave up 3 bases and J gave up 7 bases, with 12 bases separating them.

V usage is TRBV29-1 and J usage is TRBJ2-7, with 7 nucleotides matching TRBD2. J lost 2 bases, V lost 2 bases, and 3 bases had no gene match. This CDR3 has 13 amino acids. Germline CDR1 SQVTM, CDR2 ANQGSEA. CDR3 bases: TGCAGCGTTGAATACGGGAGGACCTACGAGCAGTACTTC. As protein: CSVEYGRTYEQYF.

The chain recombines TRBV6-4 with TRBJ2-2; D possibly corresponds to TRBD2 (5 bases). The CDR3 loop spans 14 amino acids. Germline CDR1 and CDR2: MRHNA and SNTAGT. Trimming cost V 5 bases and J 2 bases, with 9 bases left between them. The CDR3 coding sequence is TGTGCCAGCAGTCATGAGGGAAACACCGGGGAGCTGTTTTTT. Its protein is CASSHEGNTGELFF.

The chain joins TRBV10-3 to TRBJ1-4; 7 nucleotides agree with TRBD1. This CDR3 has 16 residues. Germline V lookup: CDR1 ENHRY, CDR2 SYGVKD. V was pared by 10 bases and J by 7 bases, with 18 bases of the junction left unmatched. CDR3 sequence (DNA): TGTGCCACCCGGCGGACCAACAGGGGAGAGGTTGAAAAACTGTTTTTT. It translates to CATRRTNRGEVEKLFF.

The chain joins TRBV4-1 to TRBJ1-1; TRBD1 is a possible D gene (5 bases). Trimming took off 3 bases at V and 4 bases at J, with 9 bases between the two ends. Germline CDR1 and CDR2: MGHRA and YSYEKL. This CDR3 contains 13 residues. This chain's CDR3 is CASSHQRGTEAFF. The CDR3 DNA is TGCGCCAGCAGCCATCAGAGGGGCACTGAAGCTTTCTTT.

This rearrangement joins TRBV25-1 to TRBJ1-6; a possible D gene is TRBD1 (6 bases). Trimming took 6 bases from V and 9 from J, leaving 18 bases between them. CDR1 is MGHDK and CDR2 is SYGVNS in the germline V gene. The CDR3 totals 15 residues. The CDR3 bases are TGTGCCAGCAGCCATGCGGACAGTTGGTTTTCACCCCTCCACTTT. The encoded protein is CASSHADSWFSPLHF.

The chain employs TRBV4-1 and TRBJ2-1; 14 nucleotides match TRBD2. V shed 1 base and J 2 bases; nucleotides not matched to a gene: 4. Germline values: CDR1 MGHRA, CDR2 YSYEKL. The length of the CDR3 is 18 residues. CDR3 sequence reads: CASSQGGLAGGAYNEQFF. CDR3 coding DNA: TGCGCCAGCAGCCAAGGAGGACTAGCGGGAGGTGCCTACAATGAGCAGTTCTTC.

This chain connects TRBV7-9 to TRBJ2-1, with 11 bases that match TRBD1. Germline CDR1 is SEHNR and CDR2 is FQNEAQ (reference sequence). The V gene end was trimmed by 5 bases and the J gene end by 3 bases; junction bases not matched to a gene: 3. CDR3 length: 15 residues. Written as DNA, the CDR3 is TGTGCCAGCAGCCCCGGGACAGGGGGCTACAATGAGCAGTTCTTC. It codes for CASSPGTGGYNEQFF. Filled out from reference TRBV7-9 and TRBJ2-1, the complete variable domain reads DTGVSQNPRHKITKRGQNVTFRCDPISEHNRLYWYRQTLGQGPEFLTYFQNEAQLEKSRLLSDRFSAERPKGSFSTLEIQRTEQGDSAMYLCASSPGTGGYNEQFFGPGTRLTVL.

The count of this clone is one. This CDR3 reads CASSRKRTANTEAFF. The CDR3 DNA follows: TGTGCCAGCAGCCGAAAAAGGACAGCGAACACTGAAGCTTTCTTT. The V gene is TRBV5-6, the J gene TRBJ1-1, with a possible D match to TRBD1 (6 bases). This CDR3 is 15 amino acids long. The V gene lost 4 bases and the J gene lost 1 base, with 14 bases spanning the gap. Per the germline V gene, CDR1 is SGHDT and CDR2 is YYEEEE.

The V call is TRBV18, the J call TRBJ1-2; the match to TRBD1 covers 7 bases. The CDR3 is 12 amino acids. The trim removed 4 bases at V and 8 bases at J, leaving 4 bases unmatched. Germline assignment: CDR1 KGHSH and CDR2 LQKENI. CDR3 nucleotide sequence: TGTGCCAGCTCACTCAGGGGGGACGGCTACACCTTC. This sequence encodes CASSLRGDGYTF.

The chain links TRBV28 to TRBJ1-1, with unresolved D. Per the germline V gene, CDR1 is MDHEN and CDR2 is SYDVKM. The CDR3 length is 11 residues. Deletions cut 6 bases from V and 1 base from J, with 3 bases between. The CDR3 sequence is CASRENTEAFF. DNA for the CDR3: TGTGCCAGCAGGGAGAACACTGAAGCTTTCTTT.